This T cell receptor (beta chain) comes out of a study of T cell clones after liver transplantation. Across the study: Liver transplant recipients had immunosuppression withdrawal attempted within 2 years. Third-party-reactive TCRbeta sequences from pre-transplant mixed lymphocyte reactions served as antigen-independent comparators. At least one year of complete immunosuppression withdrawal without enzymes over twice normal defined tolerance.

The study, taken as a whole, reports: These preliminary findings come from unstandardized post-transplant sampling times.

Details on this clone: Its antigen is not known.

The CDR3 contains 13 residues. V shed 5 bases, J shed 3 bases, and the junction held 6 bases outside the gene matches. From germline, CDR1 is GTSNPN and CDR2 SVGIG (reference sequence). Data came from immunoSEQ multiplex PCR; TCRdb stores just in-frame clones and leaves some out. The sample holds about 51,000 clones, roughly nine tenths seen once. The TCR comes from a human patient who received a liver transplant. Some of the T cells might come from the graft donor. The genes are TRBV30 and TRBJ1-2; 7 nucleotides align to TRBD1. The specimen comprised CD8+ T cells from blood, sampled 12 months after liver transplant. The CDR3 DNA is TGTGCCTGGGGGGGACAGCTAGACTATGGCTACACCTTC. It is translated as CAWGGQLDYGYTF.